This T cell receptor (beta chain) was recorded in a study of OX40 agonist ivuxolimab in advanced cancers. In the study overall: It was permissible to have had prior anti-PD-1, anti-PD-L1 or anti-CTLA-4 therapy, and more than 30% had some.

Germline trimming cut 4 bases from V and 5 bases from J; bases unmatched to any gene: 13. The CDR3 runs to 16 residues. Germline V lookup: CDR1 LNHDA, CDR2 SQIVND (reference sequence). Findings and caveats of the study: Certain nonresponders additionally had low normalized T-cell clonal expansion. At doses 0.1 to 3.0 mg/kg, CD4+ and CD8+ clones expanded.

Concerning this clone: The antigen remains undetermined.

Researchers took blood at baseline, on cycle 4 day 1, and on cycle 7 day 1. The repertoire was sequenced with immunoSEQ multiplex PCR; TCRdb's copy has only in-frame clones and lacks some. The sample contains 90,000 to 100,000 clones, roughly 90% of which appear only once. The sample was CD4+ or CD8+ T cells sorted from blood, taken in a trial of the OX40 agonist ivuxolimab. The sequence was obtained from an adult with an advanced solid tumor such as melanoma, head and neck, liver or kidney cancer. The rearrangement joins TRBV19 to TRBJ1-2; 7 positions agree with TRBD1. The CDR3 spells CASSTPGRGGAYGYTF. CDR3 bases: TGTGCCAGTAGTACTCCCGGCAGGGGGGGCGCTTATGGCTACACCTTC.